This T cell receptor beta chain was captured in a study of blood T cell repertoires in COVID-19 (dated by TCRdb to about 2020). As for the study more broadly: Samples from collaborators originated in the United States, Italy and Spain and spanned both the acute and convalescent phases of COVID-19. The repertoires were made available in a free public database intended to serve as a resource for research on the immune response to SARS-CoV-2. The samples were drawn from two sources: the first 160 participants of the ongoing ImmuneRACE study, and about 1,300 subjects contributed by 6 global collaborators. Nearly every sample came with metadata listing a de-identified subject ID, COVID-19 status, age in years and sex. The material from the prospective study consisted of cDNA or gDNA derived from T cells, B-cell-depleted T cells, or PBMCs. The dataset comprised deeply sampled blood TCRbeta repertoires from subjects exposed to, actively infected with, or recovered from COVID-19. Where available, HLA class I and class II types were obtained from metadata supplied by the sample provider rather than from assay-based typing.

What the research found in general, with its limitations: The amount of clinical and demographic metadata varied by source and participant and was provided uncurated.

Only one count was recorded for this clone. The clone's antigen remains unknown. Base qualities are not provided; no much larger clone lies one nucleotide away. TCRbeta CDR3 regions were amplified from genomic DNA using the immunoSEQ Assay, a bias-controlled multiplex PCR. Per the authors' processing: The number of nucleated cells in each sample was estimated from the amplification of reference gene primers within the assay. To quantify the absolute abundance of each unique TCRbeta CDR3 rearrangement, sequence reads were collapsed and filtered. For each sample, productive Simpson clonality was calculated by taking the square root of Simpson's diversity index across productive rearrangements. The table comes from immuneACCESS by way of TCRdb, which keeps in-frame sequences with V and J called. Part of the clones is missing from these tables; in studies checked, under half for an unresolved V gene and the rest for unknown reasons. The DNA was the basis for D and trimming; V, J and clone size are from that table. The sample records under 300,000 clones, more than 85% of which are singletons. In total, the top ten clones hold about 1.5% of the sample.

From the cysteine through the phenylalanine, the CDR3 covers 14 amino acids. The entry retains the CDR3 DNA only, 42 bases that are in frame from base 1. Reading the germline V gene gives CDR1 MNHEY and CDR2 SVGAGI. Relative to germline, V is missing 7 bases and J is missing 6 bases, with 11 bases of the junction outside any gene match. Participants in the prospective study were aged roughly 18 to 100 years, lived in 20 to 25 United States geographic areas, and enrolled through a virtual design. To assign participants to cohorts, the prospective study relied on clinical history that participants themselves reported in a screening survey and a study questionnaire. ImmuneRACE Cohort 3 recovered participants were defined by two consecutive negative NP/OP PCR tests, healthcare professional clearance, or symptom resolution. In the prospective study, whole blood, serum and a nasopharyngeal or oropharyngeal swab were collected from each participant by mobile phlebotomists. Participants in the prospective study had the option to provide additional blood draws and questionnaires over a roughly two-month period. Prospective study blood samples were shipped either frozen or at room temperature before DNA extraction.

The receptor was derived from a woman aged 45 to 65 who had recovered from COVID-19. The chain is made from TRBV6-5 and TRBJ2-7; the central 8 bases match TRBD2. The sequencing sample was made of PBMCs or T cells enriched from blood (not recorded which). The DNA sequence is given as TGTGCCAGCAAGGGACTAGATGGGCCGTCCGAGCAGTACTTC. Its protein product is CASKGLDGPSEQYF.